The entry below describes one TCR beta chain. Its antigen remains unidentified. This entry belongs to a study of T-cell reconstitution after alpha-beta-depleted transplantation in children. The CDR3 is made up of 14 amino acids. Preparation of the TCRbeta library was carried out with unique molecular identifiers. TCRdb called the PCR reads again in MiXCR, with one record for every CDR3 protein. The sample shows about 590,000 distinct CDR3 sequences, roughly 13% of them seen only once. Study findings and constraints: Where some patients showed high TCRbeta diversity at day 60, it came from recipient T cells and thymic progenitors that had survived. One year post-transplant, T-cell counts and diversity were largely derived from T cells produced anew.

The source of this sequence is a male patient younger than 18 who had a stem cell transplant for acute myeloid leukemia, so the T cells may come from the graft donor. The sample was PBMCs, mostly from graft donor cells, taken 360 days after TCRalphabeta/CD19-depleted stem cell transplant. V gene TRBV21-1 combines with J gene TRBJ2-7; the table's D call TRBD1 went unverified against the DNA. TRBV21-1 is a pseudogene. The CDR3 bases are TGTGCCAGCAGCAACCGGACAGAGACCTACGAGCAGTACTTC. This gives the protein CASSNRTETYEQYF.